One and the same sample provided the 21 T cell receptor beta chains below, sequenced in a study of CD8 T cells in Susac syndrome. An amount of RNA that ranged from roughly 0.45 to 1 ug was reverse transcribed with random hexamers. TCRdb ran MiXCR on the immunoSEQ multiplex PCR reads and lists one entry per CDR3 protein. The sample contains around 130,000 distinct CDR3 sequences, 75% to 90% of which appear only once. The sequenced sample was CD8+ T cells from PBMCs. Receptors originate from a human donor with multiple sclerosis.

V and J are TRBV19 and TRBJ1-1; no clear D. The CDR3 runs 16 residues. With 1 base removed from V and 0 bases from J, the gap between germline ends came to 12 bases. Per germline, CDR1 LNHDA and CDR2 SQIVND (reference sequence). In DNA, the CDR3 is TGTGCCAGTAGTATAGGCGGGGAAGGACTGAACACTGAAGCTTTCTTT. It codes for CASSIGGEGLNTEAFF. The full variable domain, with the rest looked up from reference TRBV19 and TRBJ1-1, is DGGITQSPKYLFRKEGQNVTLSCEQNLNHDAMYWYRQDPGQGLRLIYYSQIVNDFQKGDIAEGYSVSREKKESFPLTVTSAQKNPTAFYLCASSIGGEGLNTEAFFGQGTRLTVV.

The CDR3 loop is CSASPLAGLYNEQFF. The CDR3 coding sequence is TGCAGTGCTAGTCCACTAGCGGGACTCTACAATGAGCAGTTCTTC. The chain is built from TRBV20-1 and TRBJ2-1, with 10 bases that match TRBD2. CDR3 length: 15 residues. V shed 3 bases and J 3 bases; nucleotides not matched to a gene: 5. Germline values: CDR1 DFQATT, CDR2 SNEGSKA (reference sequence).

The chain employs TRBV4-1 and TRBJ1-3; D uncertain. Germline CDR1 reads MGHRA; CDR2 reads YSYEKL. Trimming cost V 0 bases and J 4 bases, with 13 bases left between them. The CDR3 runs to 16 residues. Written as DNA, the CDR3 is TGCGCCAGCAGCCAAGAGGCGACGGGTATCGGAAACACCATATATTTT. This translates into CASSQEATGIGNTIYF.

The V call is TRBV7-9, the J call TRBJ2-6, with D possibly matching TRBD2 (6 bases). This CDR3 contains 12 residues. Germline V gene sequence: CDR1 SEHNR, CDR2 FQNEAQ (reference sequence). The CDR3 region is CAGGTGANVLTF. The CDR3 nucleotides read TGTGCGGGGGGAACTGGGGCCAACGTCCTGACTTTC.

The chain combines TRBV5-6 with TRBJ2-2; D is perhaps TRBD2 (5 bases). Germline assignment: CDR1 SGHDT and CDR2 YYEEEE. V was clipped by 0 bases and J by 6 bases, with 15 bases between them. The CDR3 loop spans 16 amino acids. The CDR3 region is CASSLAADTGSGELFF. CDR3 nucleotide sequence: TGTGCCAGCAGCTTGGCCGCAGACACGGGATCCGGGGAGCTGTTTTTT.

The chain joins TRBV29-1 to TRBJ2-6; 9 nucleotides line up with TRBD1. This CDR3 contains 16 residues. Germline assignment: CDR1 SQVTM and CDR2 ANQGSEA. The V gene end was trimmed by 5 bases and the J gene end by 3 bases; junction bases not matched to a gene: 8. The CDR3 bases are TGCAGCGTTCGTGGCACAGGGGGCATTGGGGCCAACGTCCTGACTTTC. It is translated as CSVRGTGGIGANVLTF. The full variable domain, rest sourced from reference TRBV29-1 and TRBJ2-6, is SAVISQKPSRDICQRGTSLTIQCQVDSQVTMMFWYRQQPGQSLTLIATANQGSEATYESGFVIDKFPISRPNLTFSTLTVSNMSPEDSSIYLCSVRGTGGIGANVLTFGAGSRLTVL.

CDR3 in amino acids: CASSTGTGDTYEQYV. The CDR3 DNA is TGTGCCAGCAGCACCGGGACAGGGGACACCTACGAGCAGTACGTC. The V call is TRBV21-1, the J call TRBJ2-7; TRBD1 is the table's D call, not checked against the DNA. TRBV21-1 is a pseudogene segment. The CDR3 runs to 15 residues.

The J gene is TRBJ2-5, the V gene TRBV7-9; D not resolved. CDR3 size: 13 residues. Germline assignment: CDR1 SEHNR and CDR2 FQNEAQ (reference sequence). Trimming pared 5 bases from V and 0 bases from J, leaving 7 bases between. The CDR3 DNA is TGTGCCAGCAGCCCGATTTACCAAGAGACCCAGTACTTC. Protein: CASSPIYQETQYF.

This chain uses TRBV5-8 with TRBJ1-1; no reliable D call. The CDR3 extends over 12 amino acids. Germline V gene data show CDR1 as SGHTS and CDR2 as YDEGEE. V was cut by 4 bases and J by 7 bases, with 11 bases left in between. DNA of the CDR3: TGTGCCAGCAGCCTCCTCACTGTTGAAGCTTTCTTT. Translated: CASSLLTVEAFF.

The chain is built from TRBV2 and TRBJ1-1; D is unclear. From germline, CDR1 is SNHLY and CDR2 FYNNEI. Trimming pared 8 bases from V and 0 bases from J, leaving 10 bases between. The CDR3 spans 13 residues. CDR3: CASQAGVNTEAFF. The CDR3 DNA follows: TGTGCCAGCCAGGCGGGAGTGAACACTGAAGCTTTCTTT.

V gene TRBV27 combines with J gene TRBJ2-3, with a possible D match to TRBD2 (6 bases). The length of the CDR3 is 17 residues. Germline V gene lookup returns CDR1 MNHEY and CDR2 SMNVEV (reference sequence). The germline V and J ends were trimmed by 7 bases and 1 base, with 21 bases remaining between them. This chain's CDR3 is CASTLLGGEPRTDTQYF. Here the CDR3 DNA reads TGTGCCAGCACACTCCTGGGGGGAGAACCCCGCACAGATACGCAGTATTTT.

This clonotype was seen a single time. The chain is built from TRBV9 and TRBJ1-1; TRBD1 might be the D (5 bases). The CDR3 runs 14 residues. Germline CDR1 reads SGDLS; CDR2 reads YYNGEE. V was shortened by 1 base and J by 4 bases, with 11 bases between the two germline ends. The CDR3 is CASSVRGGGTEAFF. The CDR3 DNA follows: TGTGCCAGCAGCGTACGTGGGGGAGGCACTGAAGCTTTCTTT.

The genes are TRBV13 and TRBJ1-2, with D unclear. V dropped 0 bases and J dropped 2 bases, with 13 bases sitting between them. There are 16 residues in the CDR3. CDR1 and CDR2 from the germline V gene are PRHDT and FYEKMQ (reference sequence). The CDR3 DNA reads TGTGCCAGCAGCTTAGGGGTTCCTTCCCCAAACTATGGCTACACCTTC. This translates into CASSLGVPSPNYGYTF.

This CDR3 reads CASSLSGVEAFF. Written as DNA, the CDR3 is TGTGCCAGCAGCTTATCAGGGGTTGAAGCTTTCTTT. The chain recombines TRBV7-9 with TRBJ1-1; D perhaps matches TRBD1 (6 bases). Germline CDR1 is SEHNR and CDR2 is FQNEAQ (reference sequence). The CDR3 sequence is 12 residues long. V was trimmed by 2 bases and J by 7 bases, leaving 8 bases between them.

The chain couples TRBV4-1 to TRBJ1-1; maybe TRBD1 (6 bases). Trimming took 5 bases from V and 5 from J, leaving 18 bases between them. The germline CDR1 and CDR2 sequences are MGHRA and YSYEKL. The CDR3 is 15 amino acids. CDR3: CASSSQGRGGTEAFF. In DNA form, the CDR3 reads TGCGCCAGCAGCTCCCAGGGTAGGGGGGGTACTGAAGCTTTCTTT.

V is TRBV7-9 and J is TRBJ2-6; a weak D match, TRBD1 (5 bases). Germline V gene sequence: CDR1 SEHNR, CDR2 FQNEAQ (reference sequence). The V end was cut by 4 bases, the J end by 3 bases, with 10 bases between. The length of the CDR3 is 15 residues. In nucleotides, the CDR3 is TGTGCCAGCAGCTCCTGGGGCGATGGGGCCAACGTCCTGACTTTC. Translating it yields CASSSWGDGANVLTF.

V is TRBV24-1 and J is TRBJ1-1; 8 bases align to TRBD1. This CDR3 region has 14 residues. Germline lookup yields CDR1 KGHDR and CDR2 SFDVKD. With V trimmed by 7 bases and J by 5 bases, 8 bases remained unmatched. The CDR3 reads CATSQTGAETEAFF. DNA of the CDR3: TGTGCCACCAGCCAGACAGGGGCTGAGACTGAAGCTTTCTTT.

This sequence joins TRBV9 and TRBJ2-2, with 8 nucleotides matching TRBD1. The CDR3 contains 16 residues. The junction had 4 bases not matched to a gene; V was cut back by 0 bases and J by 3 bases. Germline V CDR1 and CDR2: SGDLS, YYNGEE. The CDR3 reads CASSVGAGGDTGELFF. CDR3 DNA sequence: TGTGCCAGCAGCGTAGGGGCAGGGGGCGACACCGGGGAGCTGTTTTTT.

The CDR3 protein is CASWYGELFF. In nucleotides, the CDR3 is TGTGCCAGTTGGTACGGGGAGCTGTTTTTT. The V and J genes are TRBV19 and TRBJ2-2; no clear D. V was trimmed by 8 bases and J by 7 bases, leaving 5 bases between them. Germline V gives CDR1 LNHDA, CDR2 SQIVND (reference sequence). This CDR3 comprises 10 residues.

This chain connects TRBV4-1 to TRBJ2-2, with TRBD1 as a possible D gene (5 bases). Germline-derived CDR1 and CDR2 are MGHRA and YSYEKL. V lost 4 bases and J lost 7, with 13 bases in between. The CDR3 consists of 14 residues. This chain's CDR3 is CASSLGPSVGELFF. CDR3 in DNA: TGCGCCAGCAGCCTGGGGCCGTCGGTCGGGGAGCTGTTTTTT.

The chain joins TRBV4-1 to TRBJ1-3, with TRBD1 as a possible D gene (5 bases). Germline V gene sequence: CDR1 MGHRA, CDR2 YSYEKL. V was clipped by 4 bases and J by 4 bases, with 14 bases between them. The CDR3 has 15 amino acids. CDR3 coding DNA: TGCGCCAGCAGCCCTACCCCCAGGGTGGGAAACACCATATATTTT. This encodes CASSPTPRVGNTIYF.